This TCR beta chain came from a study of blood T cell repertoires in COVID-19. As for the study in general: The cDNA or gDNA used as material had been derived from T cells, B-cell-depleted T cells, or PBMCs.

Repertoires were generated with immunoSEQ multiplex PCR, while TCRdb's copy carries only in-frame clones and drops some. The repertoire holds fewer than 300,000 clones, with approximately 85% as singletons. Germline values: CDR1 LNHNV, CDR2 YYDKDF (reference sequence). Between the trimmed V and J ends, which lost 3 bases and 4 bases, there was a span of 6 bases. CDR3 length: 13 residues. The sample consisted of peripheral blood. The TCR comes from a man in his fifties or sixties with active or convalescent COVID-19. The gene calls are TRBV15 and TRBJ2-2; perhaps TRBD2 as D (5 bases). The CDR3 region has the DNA TGTGCCACCAGCAGGGACTTCACCGGGGAGCTGTTTTTT. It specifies CATSRDFTGELFF.